Listed here is a single T cell receptor (beta chain). There are 14 residues in the CDR3. V lost 5 bases, J lost 10 bases, and 18 bases lay in between. Germline V gene lookup returns CDR1 SGHVS and CDR2 FNYEAQ. The data originate from a study of glioma-infiltrating T cells. The iRepertoire nested amplicon-rescue multiplex PCR amplified TCR alpha and beta CDR3s from RNA. A single record per CDR3 protein comes from TCRdb applying MiXCR to the multiplex PCR reads. The table records about 180,000 distinct CDR3 sequences, more than 35% of them present only once. The TCR comes from a human donor with low-grade glioma or glioblastoma, undergoing nonglioma brain surgery, or in good health (not recorded which). The specimen was glioma tissue, nonneoplastic brain tissue, or PBMCs (not recorded which). The genes are TRBV7-6 and TRBJ2-1; D might be TRBD1 (6 bases). CDR3 bases: TGTGCCAGCAGCCCCACAGGGAACGGCAAGGAGCAGTTCTTC. It encodes CASSPTGNGKEQFF.